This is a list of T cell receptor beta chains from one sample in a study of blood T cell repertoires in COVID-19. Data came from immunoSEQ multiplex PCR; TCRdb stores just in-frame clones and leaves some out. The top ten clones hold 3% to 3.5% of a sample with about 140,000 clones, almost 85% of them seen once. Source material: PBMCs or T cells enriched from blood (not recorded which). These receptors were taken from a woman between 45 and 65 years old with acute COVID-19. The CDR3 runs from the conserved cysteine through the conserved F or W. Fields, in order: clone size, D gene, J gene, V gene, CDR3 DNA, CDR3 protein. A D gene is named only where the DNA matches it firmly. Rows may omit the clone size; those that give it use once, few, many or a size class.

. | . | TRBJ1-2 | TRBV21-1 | TGTGCCAGCCCCTCCTATGGCTACACCTTC | CASPSYGYTF
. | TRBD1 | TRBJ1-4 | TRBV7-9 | TGTGCCAGCAGCATATCCCGGACAGGGGTTGGGGTAACTAATGAAAAACTGTTTTTT | CASSISRTGVGVTNEKLFF
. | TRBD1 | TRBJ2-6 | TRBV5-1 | TGCGCCAGCAGCCGTGGACAGGGTACATCTGGGGCCAACGTCCTGACTTTC | CASSRGQGTSGANVLTF
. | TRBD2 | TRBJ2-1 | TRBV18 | TGTGCCAGCTCACCGAGGACTAGCGGGCTCTCGGATGAGCAGTTCTTC | CASSPRTSGLSDEQFF
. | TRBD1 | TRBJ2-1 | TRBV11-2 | TGTGCCAGCAGCCCAGGCCTGAGGGGGCTGGGGCATGAGCAGTTCTTC | CASSPGLRGLGHEQFF
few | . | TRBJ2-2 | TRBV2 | TGTGCCAGCAGCCCAGGAGGTACCGGTTCCGGGGAGCTGTTTTTT | CASSPGGTGSGELFF
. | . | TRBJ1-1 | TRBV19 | TGTGCCAGTAGTGCAGTACCGAACACTGAAGCTTTCTTT | CASSAVPNTEAFF
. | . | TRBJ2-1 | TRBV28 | TGTGCCAGCAGTACCTTTGCCTCTACCAATGAGCAGTTCTTC | CASSTFASTNEQFF
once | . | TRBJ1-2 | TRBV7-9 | TGTGCCAGCAGCTTAGAGGGAGGGTTCTATGGCTACACCTTC | CASSLEGGFYGYTF
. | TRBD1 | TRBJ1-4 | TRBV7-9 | TGTGCCAGCAGCCCGCAGGGGGAGCATGAAAAACTGTTTTTT | CASSPQGEHEKLFF
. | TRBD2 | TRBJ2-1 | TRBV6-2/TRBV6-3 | TGTGCCAGCAGTTACCGCCGACCTAGCGGGGGACTGTACAATGAGCAGTTCTTC | CASSYRRPSGGLYNEQFF
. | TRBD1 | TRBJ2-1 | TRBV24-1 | TGTGCCACCAGTGAGAGGGACAGGGGCTACAATGAGCAGTTCTTC | CATSERDRGYNEQFF
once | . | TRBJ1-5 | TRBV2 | TGTGCCAGCAGCCCCCGACAGTTTAATCAGCCCCAGCATTTT | CASSPRQFNQPQHF
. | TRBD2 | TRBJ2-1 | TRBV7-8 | TGTGCCAGCAGCTCCCAAACTAGCGGGAATTGGAATGAGCAGTTCTTC | CASSSQTSGNWNEQFF
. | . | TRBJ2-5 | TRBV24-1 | TGTGCCACCAGTGATTTGCCCGGTGGGACCCAGTACTTC | CATSDLPGGTQYF
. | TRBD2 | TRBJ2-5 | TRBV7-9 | TGTGCCAGCAGCTTATTTGGGACTAGCGGAGAGACCCAGTACTTC | CASSLFGTSGETQYF
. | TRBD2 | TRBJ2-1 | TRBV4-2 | TGTGCCAGCAGCCAAGGAAGGACTAGCGGGACGGAGGATGAGCAGTTCTTC | CASSQGRTSGTEDEQFF
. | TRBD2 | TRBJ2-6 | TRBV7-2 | TGTGCCAGCAGCCCTGCGACTAGCGGGACCTCTGGGGCCAACGTCCTGACTTTC | CASSPATSGTSGANVLTF
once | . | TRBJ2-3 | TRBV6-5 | TGTGCCAGCATCGCAGGGTGGGGCACAGATACGCAGTATTTT | CASIAGWGTDTQYF
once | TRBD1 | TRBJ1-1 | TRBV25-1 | TGTGCCAGCAGTGATCCGGGACAGGGCTTATTAAGAGCTTTCTTT | CASSDPGQGLLRAFF
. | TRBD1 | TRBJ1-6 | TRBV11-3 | TGTGCCAGCAGTACCGGGACAGGGGGATCACCCCTCCACTTT | CASSTGTGGSPLHF
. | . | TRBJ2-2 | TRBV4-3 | TGCGCCAGCAGCCAAGATCTTCTAGCCACCGGGGAGCTGTTTTTT | CASSQDLLATGELFF
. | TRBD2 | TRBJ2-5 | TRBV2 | TGTGCCAGCAGTAAGAAGGGGACTAGCGGGAGCGGGGAGACCCAGTACTTC | CASSKKGTSGSGETQYF
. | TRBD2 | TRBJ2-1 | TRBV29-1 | TGCAGCGCCCGGATTAGCGGGAGGGCCGGTAATGAGCAGTTCTTC | CSARISGRAGNEQFF
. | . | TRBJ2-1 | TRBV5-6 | TGTGCCAGCAGCTTTTACCGGTACAATGAGCAGTTCTTC | CASSFYRYNEQFF
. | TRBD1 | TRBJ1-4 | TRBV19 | TGTGCCAGTGGGGACAGGGGTAATGAAAAACTGTTTTTT | CASGDRGNEKLFF
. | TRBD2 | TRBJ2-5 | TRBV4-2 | TGTGCCAGCAGCCAAGGGACTAGCGGGAGGTCGCCAGAGACCCAGTACTTC | CASSQGTSGRSPETQYF
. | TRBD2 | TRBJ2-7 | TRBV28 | TGTGCCAGCAGTTCTGGGACTAGCGGGATCTACGAGCAGTACTTC | CASSSGTSGIYEQYF
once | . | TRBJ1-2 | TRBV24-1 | TGTGCCACCAGTGACCCTCACACAGAAGACTATGGCTACACCTTC | CATSDPHTEDYGYTF
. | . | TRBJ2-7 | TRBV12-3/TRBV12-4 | TGTGCCAGCACCAGCGTTCCCTACGAGCAGTACTTC | CASTSVPYEQYF
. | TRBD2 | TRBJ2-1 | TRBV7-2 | TGTGCCAGCATCCCACTAGCGGTTTACAATGAGCAGTTCTTC | CASIPLAVYNEQFF
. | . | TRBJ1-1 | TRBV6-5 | TGTGCCAGCAGTAACAGGCCCACGAACACTGAAGCTTTCTTT | CASSNRPTNTEAFF
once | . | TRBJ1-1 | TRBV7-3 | TGTGCCAGCAACTTCGGGGTGCGGAACACTGAAGCTTTCTTT | CASNFGVRNTEAFF
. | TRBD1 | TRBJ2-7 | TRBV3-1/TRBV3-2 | TGTGCCAGCAGCCTGGGACAGGTCTACGAGCAGTACTTC | CASSLGQVYEQYF
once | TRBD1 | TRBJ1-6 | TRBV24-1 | TGTGCCACCAGGGGGGGACAGGGTAATTCACCCCTCCACTTT | CATRGGQGNSPLHF
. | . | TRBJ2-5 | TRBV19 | TGTGCCAGTCGGGGGGCGGGGGAGACCCAGTACTTC | CASRGAGETQYF
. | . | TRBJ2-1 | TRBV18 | TGTGCCAGCTCACCGCAAGACAATCCCTACAATGAGCAGTTCTTC | CASSPQDNPYNEQFF
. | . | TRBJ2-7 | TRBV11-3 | TGTGCCAGCAGCTTCGACAGCTACGAGCAGTACTTC | CASSFDSYEQYF
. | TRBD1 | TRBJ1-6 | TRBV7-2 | TGTGCCAGCAGCTTAGGGGGACAGAATAATTCACCCCTCCACTTT | CASSLGGQNNSPLHF
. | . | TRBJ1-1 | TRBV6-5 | TGTGCCAGCTACCGAGGCATGAACACTGAAGCTTTCTTT | CASYRGMNTEAFF
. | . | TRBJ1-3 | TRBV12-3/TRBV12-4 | TGTGCCAGCAGTTTAGCGAGGAACACCATATATTTT | CASSLARNTIYF
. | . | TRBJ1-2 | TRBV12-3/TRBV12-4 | TGTGCCAGCAGTTCGGGTCCTTATGGCTACACCTTC | CASSSGPYGYTF
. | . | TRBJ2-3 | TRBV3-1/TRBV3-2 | TGTGCCAGCAGCCGATTAGCGGCCACAGATACGCAGTATTTT | CASSRLAATDTQYF
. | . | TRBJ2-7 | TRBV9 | TGTGCCAGCAGCGCGCTGGATGACTACTACGAGCAGTACTTC | CASSALDDYYEQYF
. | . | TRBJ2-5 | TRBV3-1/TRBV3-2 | TGTGCCAGCAGCCAAGTGAGGTTCGCCCTTCAAGAGACCCAGTACTTC | CASSQVRFALQETQYF
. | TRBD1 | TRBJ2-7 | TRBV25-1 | TGTGCCAGCAGTGAGGACAGGGGCTCCTACGAGCAGTACTTC | CASSEDRGSYEQYF
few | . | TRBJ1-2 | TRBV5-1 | TGCGCCAGCAGCTTGGACAGGGATGGCTACACCTTC | CASSLDRDGYTF
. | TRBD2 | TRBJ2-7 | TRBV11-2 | TGTGCCAGCAGCTTAGGGCTAGCGGGGGGCGAGCAGTACTTC | CASSLGLAGGEQYF
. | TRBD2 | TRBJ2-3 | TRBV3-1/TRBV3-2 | TGTGCCAGCAGCCCCATAGCGGGAGGGAGGGATACGCAGTATTTT | CASSPIAGGRDTQYF
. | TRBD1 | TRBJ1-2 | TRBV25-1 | TGTGCCAGCAGTGAAGGACAGGGGGGACACTATGGCTACACCTTC | CASSEGQGGHYGYTF
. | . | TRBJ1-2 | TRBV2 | TGTGCCAGCAGTTCGGGTTCGTGGAACCATGGCTACACCTTC | CASSSGSWNHGYTF
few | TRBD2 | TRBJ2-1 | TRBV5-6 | TGTGCCAGCAGCTTGGGGTCTAGCGGGAGCGGATCGGGGTTCTTC | CASSLGSSGSGSGFF